The 10 T cell receptor beta chains reported below all come from one sample, sequenced in a study of blood T cells in healthy people across ages. Through a sample-barcoded 5' primer and a J-beta primer mix, a second PCR was run for roughly 7 to 11 cycles. TCRdb independently ran MiXCR on the 5' RACE reads; one entry per CDR3 protein. The sample contains around 580,000 distinct CDR3 sequences, around 50% of which appear only once. The sample consisted of blood. All receptors come from a man older than 75 in good health.

The gene calls are TRBV27 and TRBJ2-7; D perhaps matches TRBD2 (6 bases). Trimming pared 2 bases from V and 4 bases from J, leaving 15 bases between. The CDR3 loop spans 15 amino acids. Germline V gene lookup returns CDR1 MNHEY and CDR2 SMNVEV (reference sequence). CDR3: CASSLIGLGTYEQYF. DNA of the CDR3: TGTGCCAGCAGTTTAATAGGGTTGGGGACTTACGAGCAGTACTTC.

The count of this clonotype is one. This chain joins TRBV20-1 and TRBJ1-5; 7 bases match TRBD1. V dropped 5 bases and J dropped 0; count of bases not matched to a gene: 7. Per the germline V gene, CDR1 is DFQATT and CDR2 is SNEGSKA (reference sequence). The CDR3 runs to 15 residues. DNA of the CDR3: TGCAGTGCTTCCGGGACAGTGAATAGCAATCAGCCCCAGCATTTT. Its translation is CSASGTVNSNQPQHF.

The chain is built from TRBV2 and TRBJ2-7; a weak D match, TRBD1 (5 bases). CDR3 length: 12 residues. With 8 bases removed from V and 3 bases from J, the gap between germline ends came to 11 bases. Germline CDR1 SNHLY, CDR2 FYNNEI. CDR3 sequence (DNA): TGTGCCAGCTTACAGGTTATCTACGAGCAGTACTTC. It codes for CASLQVIYEQYF.

The J gene is TRBJ2-1, the V gene TRBV7-2; unclear D gene. Trimming took 1 base from V and 9 from J, leaving 7 bases between them. This CDR3 spans 12 amino acids. Per the germline V gene, CDR1 is SGHTA and CDR2 is FQGNSA. CDR3 sequence reads: CASSLEIGEQFF. In DNA form, the CDR3 reads TGTGCCAGCAGCTTAGAGATAGGTGAGCAGTTCTTC. The whole variable domain, remainder taken from reference TRBV7-2 and TRBJ2-1, is GAGVSQSPSNKVTEKGKDVELRCDPISGHTALYWYRQSLGQGLEFLIYFQGNSAPDKSGLPSDRFSAERTGGSVSTLTIQRTQQEDSAVYLCASSLEIGEQFFGPGTRLTVL.

This clonotype occurred a few times. The DNA for the CDR3 is TGCGCCAGCAGCTTGGCCACCGGGACAAGTGGTGAGACCCAGTACTTC. It specifies CASSLATGTSGETQYF. The chain joins TRBV5-1 to TRBJ2-5; perhaps TRBD1 as D (6 bases). CDR1 and CDR2 (germline): SGHRS, YFSETQ. The CDR3 loop spans 16 amino acids. Trimming removed 0 bases from V and 5 bases from J, with 17 bases in between.

This clonotype was observed a handful of times. The chain combines TRBV10-3 with TRBJ2-5; D uncertain. CDR1 ENHRY and CDR2 SYGVKD come from the germline V gene. The V and J ends lost 0 bases and 4 bases respectively, with 12 bases between them. The CDR3 is 15 amino acids. The CDR3 DNA is TGTGCCATCAGTGAGTCGGGAAGGACGGGAGAGACCCAGTACTTC. The encoded protein is CAISESGRTGETQYF.

In its sample, this clonotype was seen a few times. The chain carries TRBV20-1 and TRBJ2-1, with 10 bases matching TRBD2. The CDR3 has 14 residues. Germline V gene data show CDR1 as DFQATT and CDR2 as SNEGSKA (reference sequence). J was trimmed by 10 bases and V by 5 bases; bases with no gene match: 11. The CDR3 nucleotides read TGCAGTGCTTTTTCTAGCGGGGGAATGGGGGAGCAGTTCTTC. Encoded protein: CSAFSSGGMGEQFF.

V gene TRBV7-2 combines with J gene TRBJ2-6; weak D call: TRBD2 (5 bases). From germline, CDR1 is SGHTA and CDR2 FQGNSA. This CDR3 is built from 17 residues. V was shortened by 1 base and J by 2 bases, with 12 bases between the two germline ends. The DNA for the CDR3 is TGTGCCAGCAGCTTAGGACGGGAAAGCGCTGGGGCCAACGTCCTGACTTTC. Protein sequence: CASSLGRESAGANVLTF.

This clonotype was counted a few times. The V call is TRBV28, the J call TRBJ2-7; a weak D match, TRBD1 (6 bases). Germline V lookup: CDR1 MDHEN, CDR2 SYDVKM. The CDR3 length is 14 residues. V shed 3 bases and J shed 4 bases, with 13 bases lying between them. The DNA for the CDR3 is TGTGCCAGCAGTTTGTCGGGACACTCTTACGAGCAGTACTTC. Its translation is CASSLSGHSYEQYF.

The V gene is TRBV6-2 or TRBV6-3, the J gene TRBJ2-7, with 12 bases identical to TRBD2. Germline loops: CDR1 MNHEY, CDR2 SVGEGT. The V and J ends lost 8 bases and 2 bases, in that order; junction bases with no gene match: 13. The CDR3 is 17 amino acids. As DNA, the CDR3 is TGTGCCAGCGGCACGGGACTAGCGGGCGGAGTCGCCTACGAGCAGTACTTC. Its protein is CASGTGLAGGVAYEQYF.